These 13 T cell receptor beta chains share one sample of origin, sequenced in a study of T cells after somatic rescue of genetic block. Generated by immunoSEQ multiplex PCR, the TCRdb table keeps only in-frame clones and is missing some. The table shows tens of thousands of clones, with about 90% occurring only once. The sample comprised peripheral blood mononuclear cells (PBMCs). Receptor source: a man aged 35-49 years.

J is TRBJ1-3 and V is TRBV4-1, with 7 bases fitting TRBD1. The junction had 7 bases not matched to a gene; V was cut back by 0 bases and J by 8 bases. CDR1 and CDR2 from the germline V gene are MGHRA and YSYEKL. This CDR3 contains 15 residues. The CDR3 DNA sequence: TGCGCCAGCAGCCAAGATCCAGGGGGTAAGGACACCATATATTTT. Translated: CASSQDPGGKDTIYF.

This sequence joins TRBV13 and TRBJ1-2; TRBD1 might be the D (5 bases). Looked up from germline, CDR1 is PRHDT and CDR2 is FYEKMQ (reference sequence). Trimming pared 0 bases from V and 6 bases from J, leaving 11 bases between. The CDR3 loop spans 14 amino acids. The CDR3 nucleotides read TGTGCCAGCAGCTTAGGTTCAGGGTTTGATGGCTACACCTTC. Translating gives CASSLGSGFDGYTF.

This clone was counted a single time. J is TRBJ2-7 and V is TRBV20-1; 7 bases agree with TRBD2. Unmatched junction bases numbered 1, after V lost 6 bases and J lost 2 bases. The CDR3 runs to 11 residues. Germline values: CDR1 DFQATT, CDR2 SNEGSKA (reference sequence). This CDR3 reads CSASGAYEQYF. The CDR3 DNA follows: TGCAGTGCGAGCGGGGCCTACGAGCAGTACTTC.

The chain recombines TRBV9 with TRBJ1-2; TRBD1 matches at 7 bases. The germline V gene encodes CDR1 SGDLS and CDR2 YYNGEE. With 3 bases clipped from V and 3 bases from J, the junction kept 5 bases outside the gene matches. CDR3 length: 14 amino acids. For the CDR3, the DNA is TGTGCCAGCAGCGCGCGACAGGGCTACTATGGCTACACCTTC. It is translated as CASSARQGYYGYTF.

This sequence joins TRBV7-2 and TRBJ1-4; no reliable D call. The germline gives CDR1 SGHTA, CDR2 FQGNSA. Trimming took 3 bases from V and 7 from J, leaving 18 bases between them. This CDR3 comprises 16 residues. CDR3 residues: CASSFGQPPGGEKLFF. The CDR3 DNA reads TGTGCCAGCAGCTTCGGGCAACCGCCGGGTGGTGAAAAACTGTTTTTT.

V and J are TRBV11-2 and TRBJ1-3; the match to TRBD1 covers 9 bases. The germline V gene encodes CDR1 SGHAT and CDR2 FQNNGV. V shed 5 bases and J 4 bases; nucleotides not matched to a gene: 6. The CDR3 has 15 amino acids. The CDR3 sequence is CASSAGQGSGNTIYF. The CDR3 DNA is TGTGCCAGCAGCGCTGGACAGGGGAGCGGAAACACCATATATTTT.

The chain uses TRBV4-3 and TRBJ2-4; D remains ambiguous. Trimming removed 0 bases at V and 0 bases at J, with 9 bases between. Germline CDR1 and CDR2: LGHNA and YSLEER. The CDR3 loop spans 16 amino acids. Here the CDR3 reads CASSQELNLAKNIQYF. CDR3 coding DNA: TGCGCCAGCAGCCAAGAACTAAATTTAGCCAAAAACATTCAGTACTTC.

V gene TRBV9 combines with J gene TRBJ2-3; D remains unclear. V was clipped by 3 bases and J by 2 bases, with 10 bases between them. The germline gives CDR1 SGDLS, CDR2 YYNGEE. This CDR3 region has 14 residues. CDR3 sequence (DNA): TGTGCCAGCAGCGAGGGAAGCCTCACAGATACGCAGTATTTT. Encoded protein: CASSEGSLTDTQYF. The full variable domain, completed using reference TRBV9 and TRBJ2-3, is DSGVTQTPKHLITATGQRVTLRCSPRSGDLSVYWYQQSLDQGLQFLIQYYNGEERAKGNILERFSAQQFPDLHSELNLSSLELGDSALYFCASSEGSLTDTQYFGPGTRLTVL.

CDR3 in DNA: TGTGCCAGCGCCGACAGGGGGAGGTCCTATAATTCACCCCTCCACTTT. Translated, it gives CASADRGRSYNSPLHF. The chain couples TRBV19 to TRBJ1-6; 9 bases fit TRBD1. CDR3 length: 16 residues. The trim removed 9 bases at V and 1 base at J, leaving 7 bases unmatched. CDR1 LNHDA and CDR2 SQIVND come from the germline V gene (reference sequence).

The J gene is TRBJ2-5, the V gene TRBV2; 13 nucleotides agree with TRBD2. This CDR3 has 14 amino acids. Germline CDR1 is SNHLY and CDR2 is FYNNEI. The CDR3 nucleotides are TGTGCGGCGACTAGCGGGGGGCACCAAGAGACCCAGTACTTC. Translation gives CAATSGGHQETQYF.

This chain joins TRBV19 and TRBJ1-5; 7 bases are shared with TRBD1. Germline lookup yields CDR1 LNHDA and CDR2 SQIVND (reference sequence). The CDR3 runs to 15 residues. V gave up 6 bases and J gave up 0 bases; unmatched junction bases: 5. CDR3 bases: TGTGCCAGTAGCCATGGACAGGATAGCAATCAGCCCCAGCATTTT. Translating it yields CASSHGQDSNQPQHF. Together with reference TRBV19 and TRBJ1-5, the CDR3 gives the full variable domain: DGGITQSPKYLFRKEGQNVTLSCEQNLNHDAMYWYRQDPGQGLRLIYYSQIVNDFQKGDIAEGYSVSREKKESFPLTVTSAQKNPTAFYLCASSHGQDSNQPQHFGDGTRLSIL.

V is TRBV18 and J is TRBJ2-7; maybe TRBD2 (6 bases). The CDR3 consists of 12 residues. From germline, CDR1 is KGHSH and CDR2 LQKENI. The V end was cut by 6 bases, the J end by 1 base, with 7 bases between. Here the CDR3 DNA reads TGTGCCAGCTCCGCGGGGTCCTACGAGCAGTACTTC. This sequence encodes CASSAGSYEQYF.

In nucleotides, the CDR3 is TGTGCCTGGACCGAGGGGGTTGCGGGAACCTACGAGCAGTACTTC. It is translated as CAWTEGVAGTYEQYF. The chain recombines TRBV30 with TRBJ2-7, with D possibly called TRBD1 or TRBD2 (6 bases each). The CDR3 sequence is 15 residues long. V dropped 4 bases and J dropped 2 bases, with 18 bases sitting between them. Germline V gene lookup returns CDR1 GTSNPN and CDR2 SVGIG (reference sequence).